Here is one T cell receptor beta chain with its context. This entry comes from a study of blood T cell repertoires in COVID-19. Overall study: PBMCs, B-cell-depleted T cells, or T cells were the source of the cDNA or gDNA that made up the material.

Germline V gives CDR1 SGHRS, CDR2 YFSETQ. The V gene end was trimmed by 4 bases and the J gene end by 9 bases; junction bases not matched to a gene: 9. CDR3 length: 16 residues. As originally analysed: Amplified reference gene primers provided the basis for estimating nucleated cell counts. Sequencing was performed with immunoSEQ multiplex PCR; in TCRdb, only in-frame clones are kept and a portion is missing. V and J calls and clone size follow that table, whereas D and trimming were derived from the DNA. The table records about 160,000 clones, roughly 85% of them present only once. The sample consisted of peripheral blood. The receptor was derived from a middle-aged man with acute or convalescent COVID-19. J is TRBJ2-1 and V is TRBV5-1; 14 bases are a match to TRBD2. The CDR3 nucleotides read TGCGCCAGCAGCCCGGGGACTAGCGGGGGAATGGGTGAGCAGTTCTTC. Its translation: CASSPGTSGGMGEQFF.